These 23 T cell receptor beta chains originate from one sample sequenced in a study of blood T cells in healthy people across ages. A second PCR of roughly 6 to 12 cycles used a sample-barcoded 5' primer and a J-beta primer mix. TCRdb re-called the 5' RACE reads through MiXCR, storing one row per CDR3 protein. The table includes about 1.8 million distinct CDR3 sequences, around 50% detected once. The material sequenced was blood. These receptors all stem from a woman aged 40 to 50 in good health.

The CDR3 loop is CASSLEDRPNYEQYF. Here the CDR3 DNA reads TGTGCCAGCAGCTTGGAGGACAGACCTAACTACGAGCAGTACTTC. The chain recombines TRBV7-2 with TRBJ2-5; D is perhaps TRBD1 (6 bases). The DNA matches TRBJ2-7 better at its end, which makes the J call doubtful. Germline V gene sequence: CDR1 SGHTA, CDR2 FQGNSA. The CDR3 is 15 amino acids.

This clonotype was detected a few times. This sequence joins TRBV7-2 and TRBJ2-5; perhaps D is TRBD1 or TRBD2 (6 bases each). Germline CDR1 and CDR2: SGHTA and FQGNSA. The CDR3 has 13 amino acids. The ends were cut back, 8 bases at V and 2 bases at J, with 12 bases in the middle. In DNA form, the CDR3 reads TGTGCCAGCCAAGGGGGGCCACAAGAGACCCAGTACTTC. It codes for CASQGGPQETQYF.

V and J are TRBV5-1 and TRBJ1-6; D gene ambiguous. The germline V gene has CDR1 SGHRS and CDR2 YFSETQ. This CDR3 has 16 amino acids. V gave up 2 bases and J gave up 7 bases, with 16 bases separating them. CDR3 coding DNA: TGCGCCAGCAGCTTATCCCCCGACGTGAACAATTCACCCCTCCACTTT. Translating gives CASSLSPDVNNSPLHF.

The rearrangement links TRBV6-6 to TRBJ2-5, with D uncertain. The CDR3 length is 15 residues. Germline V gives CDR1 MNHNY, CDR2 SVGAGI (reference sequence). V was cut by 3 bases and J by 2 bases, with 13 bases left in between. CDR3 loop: CASSYSWRLQETQYF. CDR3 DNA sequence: TGTGCCAGCAGTTATTCGTGGAGACTTCAAGAGACCCAGTACTTC.

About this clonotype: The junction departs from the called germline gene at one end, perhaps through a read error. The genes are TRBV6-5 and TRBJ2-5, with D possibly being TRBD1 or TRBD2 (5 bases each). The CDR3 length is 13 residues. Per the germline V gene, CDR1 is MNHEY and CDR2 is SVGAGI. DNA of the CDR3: TGTGCCGGCAGCTTGGGGGTATACAATGAGCAGTACTTC. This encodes CAGSLGVYNEQYF.

The chain's CDR3 is CASSNTQGIFNYGYTF. The CDR3 DNA reads as TGCGCCAGCAGCAATACCCAGGGTATATTCAACTATGGCTACACCTTC. V usage is TRBV5-1 and J usage is TRBJ1-2; maybe TRBD1 (5 bases). CDR1 and CDR2 from the germline V gene are SGHRS and YFSETQ. V lost 4 bases to trimming and J lost 2 bases, with 18 bases between them. This CDR3 region has 16 residues.

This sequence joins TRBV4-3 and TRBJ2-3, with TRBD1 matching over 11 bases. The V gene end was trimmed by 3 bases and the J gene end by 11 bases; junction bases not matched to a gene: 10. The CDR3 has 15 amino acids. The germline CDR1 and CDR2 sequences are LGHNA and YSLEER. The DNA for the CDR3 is TGCGCCAGCAGCCAGGACAGGGGGCTGCCGGCGTGGCAGTATTTT. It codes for CASSQDRGLPAWQYF.

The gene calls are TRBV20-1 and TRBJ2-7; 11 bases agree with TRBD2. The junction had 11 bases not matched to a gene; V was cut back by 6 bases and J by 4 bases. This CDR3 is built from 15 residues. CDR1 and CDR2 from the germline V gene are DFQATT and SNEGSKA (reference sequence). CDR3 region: CSAEPSGGLLYEQYF. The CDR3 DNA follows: TGCAGTGCGGAACCTAGCGGGGGGCTATTGTACGAGCAGTACTTC.

CDR3 loop: CSAWYGGPTGELFF. Here the CDR3 DNA reads TGCAGTGCTTGGTACGGGGGCCCCACCGGGGAGCTGTTTTTT. The rearrangement joins TRBV20-1 to TRBJ2-2; tentatively, D is TRBD1 or TRBD2 (6 bases each). CDR3 length equals 14 residues. Trimming stripped 5 bases from V and 4 bases from J, with 14 bases between. Germline V lookup: CDR1 DFQATT, CDR2 SNEGSKA (reference sequence).

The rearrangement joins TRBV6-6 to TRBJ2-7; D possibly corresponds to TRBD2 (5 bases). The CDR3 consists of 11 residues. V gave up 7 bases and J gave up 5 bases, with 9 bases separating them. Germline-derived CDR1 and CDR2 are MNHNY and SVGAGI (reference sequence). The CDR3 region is CASMDGNEQYF. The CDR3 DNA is TGTGCCAGCATGGACGGGAACGAGCAGTACTTC.

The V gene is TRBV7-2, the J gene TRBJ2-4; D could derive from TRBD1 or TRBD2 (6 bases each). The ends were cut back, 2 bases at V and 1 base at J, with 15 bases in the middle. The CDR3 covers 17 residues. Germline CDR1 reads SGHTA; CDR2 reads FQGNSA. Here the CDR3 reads CASSLLGGQMAKNIQYF. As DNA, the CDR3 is TGTGCCAGCAGCTTATTGGGGGGCCAAATGGCCAAAAACATTCAGTACTTC.

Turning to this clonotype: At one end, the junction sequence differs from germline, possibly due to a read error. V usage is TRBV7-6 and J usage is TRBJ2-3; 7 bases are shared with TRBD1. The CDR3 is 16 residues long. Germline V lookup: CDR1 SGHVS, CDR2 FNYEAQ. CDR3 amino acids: CANSPDARTGSDTQYF. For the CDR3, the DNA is TGTGCCAACAGCCCCGACGCTAGGACAGGTTCAGATACGCAGTATTTT.

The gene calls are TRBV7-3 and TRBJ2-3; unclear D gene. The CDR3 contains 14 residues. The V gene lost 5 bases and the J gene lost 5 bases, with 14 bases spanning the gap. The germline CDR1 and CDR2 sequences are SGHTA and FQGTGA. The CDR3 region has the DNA TGTGCCAGCAGCCGTCTAACTTTAAGAGATACGCAGTATTTT. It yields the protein CASSRLTLRDTQYF. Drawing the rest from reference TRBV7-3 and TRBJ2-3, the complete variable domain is GAGVSQTPSNKVTEKGKYVELRCDPISGHTALYWYRQSLGQGPEFLIYFQGTGAADDSGLPNDRFFAVRPEGSVSTLKIQRTERGDSAVYLCASSRLTLRDTQYFGPGTRLTVL.

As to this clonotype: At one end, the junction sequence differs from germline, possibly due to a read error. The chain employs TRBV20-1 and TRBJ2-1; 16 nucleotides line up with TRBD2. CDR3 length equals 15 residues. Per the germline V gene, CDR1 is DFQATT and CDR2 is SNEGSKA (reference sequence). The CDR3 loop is CGARKGLAGGNEQFF. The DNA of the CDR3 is TGCGGTGCTAGAAAGGGACTAGCGGGGGGGAATGAGCAGTTCTTC.

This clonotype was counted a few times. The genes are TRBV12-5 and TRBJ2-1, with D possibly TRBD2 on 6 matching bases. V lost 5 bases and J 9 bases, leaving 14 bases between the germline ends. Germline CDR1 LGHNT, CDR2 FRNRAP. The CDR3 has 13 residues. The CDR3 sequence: CASGPVGRGEQFF. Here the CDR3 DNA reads TGTGCTAGTGGTCCCGTGGGGCGGGGTGAGCAGTTCTTC.

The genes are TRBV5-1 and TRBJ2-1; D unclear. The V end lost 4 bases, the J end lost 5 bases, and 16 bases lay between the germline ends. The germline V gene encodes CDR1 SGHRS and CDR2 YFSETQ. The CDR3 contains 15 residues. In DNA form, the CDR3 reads TGCGCCAGCAGCGGTCAGGCGCGATCTCACAATGAGCAGTTCTTC. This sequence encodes CASSGQARSHNEQFF.

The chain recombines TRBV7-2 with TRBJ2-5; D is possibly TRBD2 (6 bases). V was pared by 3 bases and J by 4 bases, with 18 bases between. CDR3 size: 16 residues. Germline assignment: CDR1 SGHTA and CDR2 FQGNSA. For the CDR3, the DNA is TGTGCCAGCAGCTTCCGGGGGTCGACGAATGTAGAGACCCAGTACTTC. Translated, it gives CASSFRGSTNVETQYF.

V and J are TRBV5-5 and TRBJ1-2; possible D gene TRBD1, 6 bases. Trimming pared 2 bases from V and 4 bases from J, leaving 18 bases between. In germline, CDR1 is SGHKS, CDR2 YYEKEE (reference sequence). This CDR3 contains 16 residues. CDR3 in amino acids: CASSLARGAQGYGYTF. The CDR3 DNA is TGTGCCAGCAGCTTAGCTCGGGGGGCGCAGGGCTATGGCTACACCTTC.

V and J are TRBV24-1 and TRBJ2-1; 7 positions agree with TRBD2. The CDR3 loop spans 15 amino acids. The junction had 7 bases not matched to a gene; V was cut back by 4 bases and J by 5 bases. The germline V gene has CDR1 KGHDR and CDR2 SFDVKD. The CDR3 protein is CATSEPQRGDNEQFF. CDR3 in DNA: TGTGCCACCAGTGAACCACAGCGGGGAGACAATGAGCAGTTCTTC.

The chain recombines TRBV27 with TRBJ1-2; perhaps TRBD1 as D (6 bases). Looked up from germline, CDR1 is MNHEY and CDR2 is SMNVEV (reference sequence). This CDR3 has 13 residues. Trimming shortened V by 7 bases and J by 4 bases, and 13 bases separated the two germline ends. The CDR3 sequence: CASKGQTLYGYTF. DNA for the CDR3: TGTGCCAGCAAGGGACAAACCCTCTATGGCTACACCTTC.

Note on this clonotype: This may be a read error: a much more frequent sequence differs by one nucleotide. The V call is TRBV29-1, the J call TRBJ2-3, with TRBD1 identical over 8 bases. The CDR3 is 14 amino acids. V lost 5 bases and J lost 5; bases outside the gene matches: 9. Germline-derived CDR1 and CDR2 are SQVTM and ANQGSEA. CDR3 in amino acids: CSVTVRGRGDTQYF. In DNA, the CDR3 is TGCAGCGTTACCGTCAGGGGGCGAGGAGATACGCAGTATTTT.

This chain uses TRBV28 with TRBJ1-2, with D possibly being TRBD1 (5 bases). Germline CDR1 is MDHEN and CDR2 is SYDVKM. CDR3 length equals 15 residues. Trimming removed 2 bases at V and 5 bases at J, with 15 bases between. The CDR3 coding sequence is TGTGCCAGCAGTTTAGGGACCGCCTCTGGTTATGGCTACACCTTC. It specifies CASSLGTASGYGYTF.

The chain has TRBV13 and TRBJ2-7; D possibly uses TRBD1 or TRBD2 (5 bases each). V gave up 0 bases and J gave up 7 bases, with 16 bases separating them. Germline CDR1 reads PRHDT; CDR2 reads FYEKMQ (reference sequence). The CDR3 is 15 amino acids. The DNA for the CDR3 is TGTGCCAGCAGCTTAGGTCTGGACCCCGAGGGGGAGCAGTACTTC. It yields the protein CASSLGLDPEGEQYF.